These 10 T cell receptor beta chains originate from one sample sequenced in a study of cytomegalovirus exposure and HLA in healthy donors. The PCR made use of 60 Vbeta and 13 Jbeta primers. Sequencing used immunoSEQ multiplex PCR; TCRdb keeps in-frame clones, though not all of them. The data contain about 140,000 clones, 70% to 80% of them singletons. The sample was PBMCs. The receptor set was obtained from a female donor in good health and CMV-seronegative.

CDR3 coding DNA: TGTGCCAGCAGTTTGGTCTCGGGCACTGAAGCTTTCTTT. This translates into CASSLVSGTEAFF. The chain uses TRBV28 and TRBJ1-1; D remains ambiguous. Germline loops: CDR1 MDHEN, CDR2 SYDVKM. The CDR3 sequence is 13 residues long. V lost 3 bases and J lost 4, with 9 bases in between.

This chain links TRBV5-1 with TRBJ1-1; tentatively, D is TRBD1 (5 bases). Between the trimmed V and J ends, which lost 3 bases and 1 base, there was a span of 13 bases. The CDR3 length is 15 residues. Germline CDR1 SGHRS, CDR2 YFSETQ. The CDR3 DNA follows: TGCGCCAGCAGCTCGATGACAGACGGGAACACTGAAGCTTTCTTT. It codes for CASSSMTDGNTEAFF.

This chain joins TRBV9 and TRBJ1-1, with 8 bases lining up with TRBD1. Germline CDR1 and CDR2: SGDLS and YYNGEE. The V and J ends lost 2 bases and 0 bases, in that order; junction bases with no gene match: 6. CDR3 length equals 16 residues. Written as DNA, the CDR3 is TGTGCCAGCAGCGTCCCTCGGACAGGGATGAACACTGAAGCTTTCTTT. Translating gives CASSVPRTGMNTEAFF.

The CDR3 nucleotides are TGTGCCAGCAGTTCCGCGACAGGGGGCGGACGGTTGCACAATGAGCAGTTCTTC. This encodes CASSSATGGGRLHNEQFF. The V and J genes are TRBV25-1 and TRBJ2-1, with 10 nucleotides matching TRBD1. The V and J ends lost 5 bases and 5 bases, in that order; junction bases with no gene match: 15. This CDR3 is 18 amino acids long. Germline CDR1 reads MGHDK; CDR2 reads SYGVNS.

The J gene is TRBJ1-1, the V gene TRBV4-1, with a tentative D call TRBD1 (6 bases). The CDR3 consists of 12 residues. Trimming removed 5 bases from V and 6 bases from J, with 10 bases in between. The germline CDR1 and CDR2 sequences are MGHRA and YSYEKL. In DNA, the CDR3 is TGCGCCAGCAGCGTACAGGGAGCTGAAGCTTTCTTT. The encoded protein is CASSVQGAEAFF.

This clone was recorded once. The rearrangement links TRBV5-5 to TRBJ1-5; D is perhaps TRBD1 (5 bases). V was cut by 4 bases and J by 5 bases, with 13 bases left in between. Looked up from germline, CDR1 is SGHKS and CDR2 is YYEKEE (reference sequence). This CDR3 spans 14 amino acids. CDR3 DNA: TGTGCCAGCAGCCTGGGGCAGGATTATCAGCCCCAGCATTTT. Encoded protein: CASSLGQDYQPQHF.

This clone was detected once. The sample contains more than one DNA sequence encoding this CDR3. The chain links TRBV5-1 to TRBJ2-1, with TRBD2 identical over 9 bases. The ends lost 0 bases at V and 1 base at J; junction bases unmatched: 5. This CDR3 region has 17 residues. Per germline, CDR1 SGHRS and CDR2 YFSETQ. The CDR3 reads CASSLAGTSGSYNEQFF. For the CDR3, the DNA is TGCGCCAGCAGCTTGGCTGGTACTAGCGGGTCCTACAATGAGCAGTTCTTC.

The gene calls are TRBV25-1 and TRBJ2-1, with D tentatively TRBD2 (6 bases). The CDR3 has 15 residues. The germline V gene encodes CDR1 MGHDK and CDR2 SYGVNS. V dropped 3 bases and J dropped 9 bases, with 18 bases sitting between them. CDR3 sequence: CASSDPNTSGGEQFF. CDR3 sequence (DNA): TGTGCCAGCAGTGACCCAAATACTTCCGGGGGTGAGCAGTTCTTC.

The CDR3 loop reads CASSLAMGQGGSFF. The CDR3 bases are TGTGCCAGCAGCTTAGCCATGGGTCAGGGGGGATCTTTCTTT. This sequence joins TRBV13 and TRBJ1-1, with 7 bases aligning to TRBD1. The CDR3 length is 14 residues. Losses at the gene ends were 1 base for V and 12 bases for J; bases not matched to a gene: 11. The germline gives CDR1 PRHDT, CDR2 FYEKMQ (reference sequence). Filled out from reference TRBV13 and TRBJ1-1, the complete variable domain reads AAGVIQSPRHLIKEKRETATLKCYPIPRHDTVYWYQQGPGQDPQFLISFYEKMQSDKGSIPDRFSAQQFSDYHSELNMSSLELGDSALYFCASSLAMGQGGSFFGQGTRLTVV.

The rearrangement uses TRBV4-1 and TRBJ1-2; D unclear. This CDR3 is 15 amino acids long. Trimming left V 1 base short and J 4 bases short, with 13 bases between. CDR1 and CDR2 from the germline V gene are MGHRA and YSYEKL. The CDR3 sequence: CASSQGIPLLYGYTF. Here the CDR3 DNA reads TGCGCCAGCAGCCAAGGTATCCCCCTCCTCTATGGCTACACCTTC.